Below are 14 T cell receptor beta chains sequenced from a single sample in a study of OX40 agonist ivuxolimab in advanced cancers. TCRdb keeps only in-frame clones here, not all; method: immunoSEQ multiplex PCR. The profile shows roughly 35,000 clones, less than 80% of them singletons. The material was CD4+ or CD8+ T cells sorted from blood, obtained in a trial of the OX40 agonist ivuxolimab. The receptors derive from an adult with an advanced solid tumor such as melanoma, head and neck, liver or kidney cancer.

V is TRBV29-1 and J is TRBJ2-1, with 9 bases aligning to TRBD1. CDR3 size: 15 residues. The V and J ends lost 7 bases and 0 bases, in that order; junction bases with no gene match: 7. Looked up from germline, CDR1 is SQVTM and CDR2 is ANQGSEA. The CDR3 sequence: CSATGGWPSYNEQFF. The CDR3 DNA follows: TGCAGCGCTACAGGGGGCTGGCCCTCCTACAATGAGCAGTTCTTC.

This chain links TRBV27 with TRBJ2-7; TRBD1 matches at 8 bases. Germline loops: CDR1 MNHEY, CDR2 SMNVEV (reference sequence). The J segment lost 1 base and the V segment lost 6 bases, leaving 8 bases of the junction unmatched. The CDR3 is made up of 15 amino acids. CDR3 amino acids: CASRKQDRASYEQYF. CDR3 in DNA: TGTGCCAGCAGAAAACAGGACAGGGCGTCCTACGAGCAGTACTTC.

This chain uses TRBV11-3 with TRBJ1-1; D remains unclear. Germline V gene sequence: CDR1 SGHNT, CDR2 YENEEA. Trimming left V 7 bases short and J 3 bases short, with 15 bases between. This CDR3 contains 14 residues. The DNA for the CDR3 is TGTGCCAGCACCCGCTTCCCCCAGGACACTGAAGCTTTCTTT. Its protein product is CASTRFPQDTEAFF.

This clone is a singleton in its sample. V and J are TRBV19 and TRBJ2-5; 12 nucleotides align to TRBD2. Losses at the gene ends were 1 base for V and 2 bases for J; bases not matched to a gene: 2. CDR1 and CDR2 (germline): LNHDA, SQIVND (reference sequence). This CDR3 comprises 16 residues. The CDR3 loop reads CASSIGLAGGQETQYF. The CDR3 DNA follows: TGTGCCAGTAGTATAGGGCTAGCGGGGGGGCAAGAGACCCAGTACTTC.

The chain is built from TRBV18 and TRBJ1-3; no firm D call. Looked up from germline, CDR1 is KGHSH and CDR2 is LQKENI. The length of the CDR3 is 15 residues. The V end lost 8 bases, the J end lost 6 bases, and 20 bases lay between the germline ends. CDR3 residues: CASTKAFGMENTIYF. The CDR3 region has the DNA TGTGCCAGCACCAAAGCATTTGGAATGGAAAACACCATATATTTT.

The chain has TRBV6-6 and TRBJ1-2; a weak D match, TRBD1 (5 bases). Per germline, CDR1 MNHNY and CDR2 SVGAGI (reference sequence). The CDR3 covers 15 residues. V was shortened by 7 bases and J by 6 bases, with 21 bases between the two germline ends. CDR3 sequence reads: CASIEGLGPLHGYTF. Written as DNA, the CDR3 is TGTGCCAGCATCGAGGGCCTGGGGCCACTCCATGGCTACACCTTC.

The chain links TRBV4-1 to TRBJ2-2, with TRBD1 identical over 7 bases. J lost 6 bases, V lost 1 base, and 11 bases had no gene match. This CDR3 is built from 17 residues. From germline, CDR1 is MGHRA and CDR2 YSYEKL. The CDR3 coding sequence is TGCGCCAGCAGCCAAGTATTAAGGGGGCGCGGACCCGGGGAGCTGTTTTTT. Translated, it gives CASSQVLRGRGPGELFF.

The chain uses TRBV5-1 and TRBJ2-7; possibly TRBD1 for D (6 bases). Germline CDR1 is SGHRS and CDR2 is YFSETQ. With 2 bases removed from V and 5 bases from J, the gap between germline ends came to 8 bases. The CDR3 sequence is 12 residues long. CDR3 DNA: TGCGCCAGCAGCTTTACAGGGAACGAGCAGTACTTC. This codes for CASSFTGNEQYF. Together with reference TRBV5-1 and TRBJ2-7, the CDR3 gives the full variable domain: KAGVTQTPRYLIKTRGQQVTLSCSPISGHRSVSWYQQTPGQGLQFLFEYFSETQRNKGNFPGRFSGRQFSNSRSEMNVSTLELGDSALYLCASSFTGNEQYFGPGTRLTVT.

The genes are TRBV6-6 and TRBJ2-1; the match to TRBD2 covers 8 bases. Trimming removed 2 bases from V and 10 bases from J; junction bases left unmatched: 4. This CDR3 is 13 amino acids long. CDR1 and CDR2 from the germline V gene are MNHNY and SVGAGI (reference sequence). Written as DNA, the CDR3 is TGTGCCAGCAGTTACACCCTAGCGGGCGAGCAGTTCTTC. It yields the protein CASSYTLAGEQFF.

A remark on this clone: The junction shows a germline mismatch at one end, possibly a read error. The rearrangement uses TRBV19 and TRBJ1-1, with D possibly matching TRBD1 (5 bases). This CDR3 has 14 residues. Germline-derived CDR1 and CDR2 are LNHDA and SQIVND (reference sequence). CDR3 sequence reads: CASSMPRVNTEAFF. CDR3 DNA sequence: TGTGCCAGTAGTATGCCCAGGGTGAATACTGAAGCTTTCTTT.

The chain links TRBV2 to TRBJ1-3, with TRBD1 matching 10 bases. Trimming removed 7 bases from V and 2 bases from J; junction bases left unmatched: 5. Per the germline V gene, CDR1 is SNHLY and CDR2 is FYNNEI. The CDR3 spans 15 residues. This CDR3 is CASKDGTGAGNTIYF. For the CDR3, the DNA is TGTGCCAGCAAAGACGGGACAGGGGCTGGAAACACCATATATTTT.

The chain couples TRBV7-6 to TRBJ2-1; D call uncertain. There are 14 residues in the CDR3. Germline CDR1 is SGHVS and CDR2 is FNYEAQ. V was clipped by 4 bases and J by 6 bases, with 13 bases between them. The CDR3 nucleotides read TGTGCCAGCAGCTGGTCGAGTACTTCCAATGAGCAGTTCTTC. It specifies CASSWSSTSNEQFF.

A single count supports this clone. The CDR3 sequence is CAQPGQGRGYTF. DNA for the CDR3: TGTGCCCAACCAGGACAGGGACGCGGCTACACCTTC. The V gene is TRBV30, the J gene TRBJ1-2; 8 bases are a match to TRBD1. Germline trimming cut 8 bases from V and 8 bases from J; bases unmatched to any gene: 10. The CDR3 extends over 12 amino acids. Germline V lookup: CDR1 GTSNPN, CDR2 SVGIG (reference sequence).

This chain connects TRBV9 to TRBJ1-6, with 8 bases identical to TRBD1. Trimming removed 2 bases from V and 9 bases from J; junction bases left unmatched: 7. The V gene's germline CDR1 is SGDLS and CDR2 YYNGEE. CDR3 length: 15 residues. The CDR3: CASSVGDRGGSPLHF. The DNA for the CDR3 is TGTGCCAGCAGCGTCGGAGACAGGGGTGGTTCACCCCTCCACTTT. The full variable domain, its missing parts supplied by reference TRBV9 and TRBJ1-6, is DSGVTQTPKHLITATGQRVTLRCSPRSGDLSVYWYQQSLDQGLQFLIQYYNGEERAKGNILERFSAQQFPDLHSELNLSSLELGDSALYFCASSVGDRGGSPLHFGNGTRLTVT.